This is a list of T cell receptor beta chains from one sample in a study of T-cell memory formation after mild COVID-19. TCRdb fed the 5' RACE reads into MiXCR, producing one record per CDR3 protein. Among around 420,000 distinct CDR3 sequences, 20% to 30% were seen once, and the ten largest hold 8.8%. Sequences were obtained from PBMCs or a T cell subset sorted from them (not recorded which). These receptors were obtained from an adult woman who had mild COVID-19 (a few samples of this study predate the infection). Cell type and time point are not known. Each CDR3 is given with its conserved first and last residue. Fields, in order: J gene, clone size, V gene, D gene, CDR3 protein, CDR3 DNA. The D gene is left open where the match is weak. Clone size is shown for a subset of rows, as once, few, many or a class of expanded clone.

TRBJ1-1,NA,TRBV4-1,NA,CASSQDPMGRNTEAFF,TGCGCCAGCAGCCAAGATCCGATGGGACGGAACACTGAAGCTTTCTTT
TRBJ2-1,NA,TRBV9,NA,CASSAGLGNYNEQFF,TGTGCCAGCAGCGCGGGCCTCGGGAACTACAATGAGCAGTTCTTC
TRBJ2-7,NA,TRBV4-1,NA,CASSQTRPLGFYEQYF,TGCGCCAGCAGCCAAACCCGCCCTTTAGGATTCTACGAGCAGTACTTC
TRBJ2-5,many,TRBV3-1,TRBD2,CASSQEGTSGQETQYF,TGTGCCAGCAGCCAAGAAGGGACTAGCGGACAAGAGACCCAGTACTTC
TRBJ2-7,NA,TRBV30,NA,CASGSKNYEQYF,TGTGCCTCCGGGTCTAAGAACTACGAGCAGTACTTC
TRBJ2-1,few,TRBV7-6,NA,CASSLGGIYNEQFF,TGTGCCAGCAGCTTAGGAGGGATCTACAATGAGCAGTTCTTC
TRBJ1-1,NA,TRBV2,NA,CASRGMRNTEAFF,TGTGCCAGCAGAGGAATGCGGAACACTGAAGCTTTCTTT
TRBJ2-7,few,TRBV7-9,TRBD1,CASSPGTVHEQYF,TGTGCCAGCAGCCCCGGGACAGTCCACGAGCAGTACTTC
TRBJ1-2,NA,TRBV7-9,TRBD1,CASSRPGTGTGGYTF,TGTGCCAGCAGCCGTCCCGGGACAGGGACAGGCGGCTACACCTTC
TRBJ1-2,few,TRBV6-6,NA,CASMEGYGYTF,TGTGCCAGCATGGAAGGGTATGGCTACACCTTC
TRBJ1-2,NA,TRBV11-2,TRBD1,CASSPPPGTGAHGYTF,TGTGCCAGCAGCCCCCCACCCGGGACAGGGGCGCATGGCTACACCTTC
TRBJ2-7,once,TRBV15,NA,CATKGPGPSYEQYF,TGTGCCACCAAGGGGCCAGGGCCCTCCTACGAGCAGTACTTC
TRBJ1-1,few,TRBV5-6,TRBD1,CASSQTGEAFF,TGTGCCAGCAGCCAGACAGGGGAAGCTTTCTTT
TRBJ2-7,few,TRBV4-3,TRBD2,CASSQETSGAYEQYF,TGCGCCAGCAGCCAAGAAACTAGCGGGGCCTACGAGCAGTACTTC
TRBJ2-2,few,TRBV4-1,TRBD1,CASSQGQGGNTGELFF,TGCGCCAGCAGCCAAGGACAGGGTGGGAACACCGGGGAGCTGTTTTTT
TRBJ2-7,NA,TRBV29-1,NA,CSVVNRFSSYEQYF,TGCAGCGTTGTAAACAGGTTCAGCTCCTACGAGCAGTACTTC
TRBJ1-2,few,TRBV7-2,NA,CASTRVGVGGYTF,TGTGCCAGCACCCGGGTCGGGGTAGGAGGCTACACCTTC
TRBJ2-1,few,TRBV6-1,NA,CASSELAGALLDEQFF,TGTGCCAGCAGTGAACTCGCGGGGGCCTTGTTGGATGAGCAGTTCTTC
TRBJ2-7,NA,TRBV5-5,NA,CASRVGGAVSYEQYF,TGTGCCAGCAGGGTAGGCGGGGCTGTCTCCTACGAGCAGTACTTC
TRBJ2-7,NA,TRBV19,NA,CASSMVAWPSSYEQCF,TGTGCCAGTAGTATGGTGGCGTGGCCTAGCTCCTACGAGCAGTGCTTC
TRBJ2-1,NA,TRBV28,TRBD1,CASRGGLGQGSNEQFF,TGTGCCAGCAGGGGGGGATTGGGACAGGGGTCCAATGAGCAGTTCTTC
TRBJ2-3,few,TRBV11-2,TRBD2,CASSPVGGWTDTQYF,TGTGCCAGCAGCCCAGTGGGGGGGTGGACAGATACGCAGTATTTT
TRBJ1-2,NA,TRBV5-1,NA,CASSPGSVLYGYTF,TGCGCCAGCAGCCCGGGGAGTGTTTTGTATGGCTACACCTTC
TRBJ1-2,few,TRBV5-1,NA,CASSLQGGYTF,TGCGCCAGCAGCTTGCAGGGAGGCTACACCTTC
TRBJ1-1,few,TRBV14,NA,CASSPSGDVAFF,TGTGCCAGCAGCCCTTCCGGGGACGTAGCTTTCTTT
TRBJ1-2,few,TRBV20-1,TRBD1,CSAWDSNYGYTF,TGCAGTGCCTGGGACAGTAACTATGGCTACACCTTC
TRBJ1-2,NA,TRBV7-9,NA,CASSSSGGAFGGYTF,TGTGCCAGCAGCTCCAGCGGGGGGGCTTTTGGTGGCTACACCTTC
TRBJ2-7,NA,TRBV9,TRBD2,CASSAREGLGEQYF,TGTGCCAGCAGCGCACGGGAGGGCCTCGGCGAGCAGTACTTC
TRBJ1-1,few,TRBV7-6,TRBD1,CASSHGQGAYSEAFF,TGTGCCAGCAGCCACGGGCAGGGGGCGTACAGTGAAGCTTTCTTT
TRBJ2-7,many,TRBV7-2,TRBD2,CASSPRTSGIGEQYF,TGTGCCAGCAGTCCAAGGACTAGCGGGATTGGAGAGCAGTACTTC
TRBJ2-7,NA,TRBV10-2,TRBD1,CASSDPGGSYEQYF,TGCGCCAGCAGTGACCCAGGGGGATCCTACGAGCAGTACTTC
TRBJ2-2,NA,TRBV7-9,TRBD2,CASSHPLAGGPGELFF,TGTGCCAGCAGCCACCCACTAGCGGGAGGGCCCGGGGAGCTGTTTTTT
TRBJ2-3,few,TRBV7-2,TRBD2,CASSIVWVAGVTDTQYF,TGTGCCAGCAGCATCGTATGGGTAGCGGGGGTCACAGATACGCAGTATTTT
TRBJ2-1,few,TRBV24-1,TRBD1,CATSGPGTAAHNEQFF,TGTGCCACCAGTGGTCCCGGGACAGCCGCCCACAATGAGCAGTTCTTC
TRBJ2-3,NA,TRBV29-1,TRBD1,CSAEGTGGTDTQYF,TGCAGCGCCGAGGGCACAGGGGGAACAGATACGCAGTATTTT
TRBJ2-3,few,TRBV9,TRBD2,CASSVAGGPGADTQYF,TGTGCCAGCAGCGTAGCGGGAGGGCCTGGTGCCGATACGCAGTATTTT
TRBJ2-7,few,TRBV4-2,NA,CASSGGSFSSYEQYF,TGTGCCAGCAGCGGGGGCAGCTTTAGCTCCTACGAGCAGTACTTC
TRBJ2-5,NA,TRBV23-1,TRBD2,CASSLLKRTSQETQYF,TGCGCCAGCAGTCTCCTTAAAAGGACTAGCCAAGAGACCCAGTACTTC
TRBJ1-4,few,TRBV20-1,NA,CSARVPGQRKLFF,TGCAGTGCTAGAGTCCCCGGACAGAGAAAACTGTTTTTT
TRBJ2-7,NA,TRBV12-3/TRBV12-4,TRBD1,CASSFSGQGMEQYF,TGTGCCAGCAGTTTTTCCGGACAGGGGATGGAGCAGTACTTC
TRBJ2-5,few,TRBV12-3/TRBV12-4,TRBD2,CASSSGTSGVPSQETQYF,TGTGCCAGCAGTTCCGGGACTAGCGGGGTCCCCTCCCAAGAGACCCAGTACTTC
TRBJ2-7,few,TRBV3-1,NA,CASRSSGGGYEQYF,TGTGCCAGCAGATCTAGCGGAGGGGGCTACGAGCAGTACTTC
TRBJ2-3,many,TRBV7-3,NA,CASSLEGADTQYF,TGTGCCAGCAGCTTAGAGGGTGCAGATACGCAGTATTTT
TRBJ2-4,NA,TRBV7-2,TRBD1,CASSFGTGGSSAKNIQYF,TGTGCCAGCAGCTTTGGGACAGGGGGCTCGTCGGCCAAAAACATTCAGTACTTC
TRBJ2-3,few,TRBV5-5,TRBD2,CASSLQLAGSTDTQYF,TGTGCCAGCAGCTTGCAACTAGCGGGCTCCACAGATACGCAGTATTTT
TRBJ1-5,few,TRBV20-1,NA,CSAKAGEGRNQPQHF,TGCAGTGCCAAGGCGGGAGAGGGGCGCAATCAGCCCCAGCATTTT
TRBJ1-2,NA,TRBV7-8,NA,CASTKGGGNYGYTF,TGTGCCAGCACCAAAGGGGGAGGGAACTATGGCTACACCTTC
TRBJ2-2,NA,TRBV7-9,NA,CASSSKGTPPGELFF,TGTGCCAGCAGCTCCAAAGGGACCCCCCCCGGGGAGCTGTTTTTT
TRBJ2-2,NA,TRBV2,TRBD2,CASSPPTSGTTPWGELFF,TGTGCCAGCAGTCCGCCGACTAGCGGGACTACTCCTTGGGGGGAGCTGTTTTTT
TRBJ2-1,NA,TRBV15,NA,CATSRGERGFPPYNEQFF,TGTGCCACCAGCAGAGGGGAAAGGGGCTTCCCCCCCTACAATGAGCAGTTCTTC